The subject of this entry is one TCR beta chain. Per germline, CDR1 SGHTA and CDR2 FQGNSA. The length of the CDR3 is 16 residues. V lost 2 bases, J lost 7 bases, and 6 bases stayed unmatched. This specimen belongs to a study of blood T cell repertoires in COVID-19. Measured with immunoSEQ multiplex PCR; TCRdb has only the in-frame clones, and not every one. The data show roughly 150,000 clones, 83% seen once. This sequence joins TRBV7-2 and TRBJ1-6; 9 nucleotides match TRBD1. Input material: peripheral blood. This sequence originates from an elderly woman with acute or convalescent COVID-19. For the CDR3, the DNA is TGTGCCAGCAGCTTAAAAGGGACAGGGAAGAATTCACCCCTCCACTTT. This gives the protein CASSLKGTGKNSPLHF.